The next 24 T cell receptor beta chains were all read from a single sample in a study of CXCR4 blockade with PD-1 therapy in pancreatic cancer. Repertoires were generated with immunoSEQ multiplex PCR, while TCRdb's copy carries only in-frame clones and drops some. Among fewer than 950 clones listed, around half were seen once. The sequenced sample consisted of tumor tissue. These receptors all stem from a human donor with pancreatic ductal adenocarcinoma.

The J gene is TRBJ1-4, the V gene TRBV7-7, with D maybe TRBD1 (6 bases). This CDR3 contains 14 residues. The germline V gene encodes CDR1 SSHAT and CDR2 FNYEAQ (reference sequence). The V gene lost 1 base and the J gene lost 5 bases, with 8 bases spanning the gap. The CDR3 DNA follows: TGTGCCAGCAGCTTAGGGACAGAAAATGAAAAACTGTTTTTT. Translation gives CASSLGTENEKLFF.

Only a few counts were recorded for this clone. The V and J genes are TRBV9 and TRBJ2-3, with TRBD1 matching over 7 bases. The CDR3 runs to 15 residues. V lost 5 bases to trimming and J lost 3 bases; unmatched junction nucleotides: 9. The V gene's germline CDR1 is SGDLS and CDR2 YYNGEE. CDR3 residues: CASSGTDKGTDTQYF. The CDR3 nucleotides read TGTGCCAGCAGTGGGACAGATAAAGGAACAGATACGCAGTATTTT.

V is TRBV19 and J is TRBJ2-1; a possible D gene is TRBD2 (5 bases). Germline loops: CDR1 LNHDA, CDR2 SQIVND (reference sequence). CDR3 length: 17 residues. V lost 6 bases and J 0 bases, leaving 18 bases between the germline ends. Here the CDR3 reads CASRTKATGSSYNEQFF. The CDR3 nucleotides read TGTGCCAGTAGGACGAAGGCGACTGGGAGCTCCTACAATGAGCAGTTCTTC.

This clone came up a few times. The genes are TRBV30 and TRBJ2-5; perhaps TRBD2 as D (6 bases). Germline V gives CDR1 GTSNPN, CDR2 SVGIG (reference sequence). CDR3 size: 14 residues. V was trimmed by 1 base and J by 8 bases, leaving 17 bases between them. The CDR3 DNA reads TGTGCCTGGAGTGATCCCGGGAGCCGGATAACCCAGTACTTC. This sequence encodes CAWSDPGSRITQYF. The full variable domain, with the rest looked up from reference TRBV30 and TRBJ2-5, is SQTIHQWPATLVQPVGSPLSLECTVEGTSNPNLYWYRQAAGRGLQLLFYSVGIGQISSEVPQNLSASRPQDRQFILSSKKLLLSDSGFYLCAWSDPGSRITQYFGPGTRLLVL.

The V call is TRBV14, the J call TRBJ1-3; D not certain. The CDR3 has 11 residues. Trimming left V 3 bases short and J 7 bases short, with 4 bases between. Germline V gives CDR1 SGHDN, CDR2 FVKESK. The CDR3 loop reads CASSQVNTIYF. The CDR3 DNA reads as TGTGCCAGCAGCCAGGTTAACACCATATATTTT.

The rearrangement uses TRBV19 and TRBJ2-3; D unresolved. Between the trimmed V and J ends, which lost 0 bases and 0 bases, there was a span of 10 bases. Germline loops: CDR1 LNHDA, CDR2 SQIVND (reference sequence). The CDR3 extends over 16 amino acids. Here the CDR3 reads CASSIDPEFSTDTQYF. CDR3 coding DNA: TGTGCCAGTAGTATAGATCCGGAGTTTAGCACAGATACGCAGTATTTT. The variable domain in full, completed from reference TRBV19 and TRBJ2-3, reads DGGITQSPKYLFRKEGQNVTLSCEQNLNHDAMYWYRQDPGQGLRLIYYSQIVNDFQKGDIAEGYSVSREKKESFPLTVTSAQKNPTAFYLCASSIDPEFSTDTQYFGPGTRLTVL.

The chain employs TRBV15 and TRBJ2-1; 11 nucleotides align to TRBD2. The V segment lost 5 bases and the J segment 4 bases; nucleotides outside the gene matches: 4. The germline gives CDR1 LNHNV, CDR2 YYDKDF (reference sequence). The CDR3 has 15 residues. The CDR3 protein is CATSQGLAAYNEQFF. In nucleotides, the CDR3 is TGTGCCACCAGCCAGGGACTAGCGGCTTACAATGAGCAGTTCTTC.

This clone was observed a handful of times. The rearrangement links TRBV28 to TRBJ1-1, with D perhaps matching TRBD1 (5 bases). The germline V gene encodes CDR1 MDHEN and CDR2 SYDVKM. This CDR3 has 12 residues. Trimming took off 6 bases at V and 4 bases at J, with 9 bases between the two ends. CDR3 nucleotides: TGTGCCAGCAGATTGGACATCACTGAAGCTTTCTTT. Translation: CASRLDITEAFF. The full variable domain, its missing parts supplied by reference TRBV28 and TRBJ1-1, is DVKVTQSSRYLVKRTGEKVFLECVQDMDHENMFWYRQDPGLGLRLIYFSYDVKMKEKGDIPEGYSVSREKKERFSLILESASTNQTSMYLCASRLDITEAFFGQGTRLTVV.

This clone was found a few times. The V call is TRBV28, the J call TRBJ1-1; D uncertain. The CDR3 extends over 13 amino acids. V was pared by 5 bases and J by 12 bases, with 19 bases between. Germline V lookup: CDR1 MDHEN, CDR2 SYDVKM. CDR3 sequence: CASSQETPNRTFF. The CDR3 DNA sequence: TGTGCCAGCAGTCAGGAAACCCCAAATCGTACTTTCTTT.

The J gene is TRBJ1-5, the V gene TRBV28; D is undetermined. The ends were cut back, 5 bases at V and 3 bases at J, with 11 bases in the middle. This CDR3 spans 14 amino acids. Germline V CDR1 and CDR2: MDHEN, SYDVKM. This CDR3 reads CASSRASINQPQHF. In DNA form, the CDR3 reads TGTGCCAGCAGTAGGGCTTCGATCAATCAGCCCCAGCATTTT.

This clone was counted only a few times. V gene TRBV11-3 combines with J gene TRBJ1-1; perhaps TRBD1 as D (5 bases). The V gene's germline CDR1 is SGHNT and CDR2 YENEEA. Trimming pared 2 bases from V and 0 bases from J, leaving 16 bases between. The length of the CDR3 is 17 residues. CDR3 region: CASSLLDRWGLNTEAFF. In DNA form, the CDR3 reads TGTGCCAGCAGCTTACTGGATCGATGGGGACTGAACACTGAAGCTTTCTTT.

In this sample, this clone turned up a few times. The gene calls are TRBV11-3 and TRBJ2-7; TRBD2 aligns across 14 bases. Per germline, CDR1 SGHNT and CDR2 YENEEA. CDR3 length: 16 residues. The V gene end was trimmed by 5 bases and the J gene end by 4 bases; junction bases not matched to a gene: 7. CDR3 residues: CASSPGTSGRTYEQYF. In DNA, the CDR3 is TGTGCCAGCAGCCCGGGGACTAGCGGGAGAACGTACGAGCAGTACTTC.

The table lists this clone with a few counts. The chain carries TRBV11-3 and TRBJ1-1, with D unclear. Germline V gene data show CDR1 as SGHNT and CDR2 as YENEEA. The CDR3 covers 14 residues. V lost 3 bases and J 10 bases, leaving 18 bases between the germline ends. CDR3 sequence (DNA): TGTGCCAGCAGCTTTGGTTTCCTAGGGAATGCAGCTTTCTTT. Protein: CASSFGFLGNAAFF.

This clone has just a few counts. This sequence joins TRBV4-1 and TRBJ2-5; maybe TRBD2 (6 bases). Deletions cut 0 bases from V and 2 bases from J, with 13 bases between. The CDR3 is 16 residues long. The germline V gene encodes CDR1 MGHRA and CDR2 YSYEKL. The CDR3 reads CASSQEFGSTQETQYF. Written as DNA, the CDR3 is TGCGCCAGCAGCCAAGAGTTCGGGAGTACGCAAGAGACCCAGTACTTC.

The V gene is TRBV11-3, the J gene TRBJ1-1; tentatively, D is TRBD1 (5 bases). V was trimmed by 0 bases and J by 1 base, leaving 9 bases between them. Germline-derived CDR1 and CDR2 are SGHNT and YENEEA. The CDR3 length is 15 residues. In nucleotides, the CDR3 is TGTGCCAGCAGCTTAGACGGGGGGGAGAACACTGAAGCTTTCTTT. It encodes CASSLDGGENTEAFF.

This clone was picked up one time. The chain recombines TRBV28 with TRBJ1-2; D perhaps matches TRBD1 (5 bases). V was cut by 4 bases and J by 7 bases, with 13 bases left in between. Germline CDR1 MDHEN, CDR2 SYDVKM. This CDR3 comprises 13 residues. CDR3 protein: CASSSGTGRGYTF. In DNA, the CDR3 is TGTGCCAGCAGTTCCGGGACGGGACGTGGCTACACCTTC.

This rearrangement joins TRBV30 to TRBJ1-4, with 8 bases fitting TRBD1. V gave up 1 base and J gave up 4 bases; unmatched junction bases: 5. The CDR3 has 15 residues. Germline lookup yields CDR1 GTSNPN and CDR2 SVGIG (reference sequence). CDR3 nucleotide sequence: TGTGCCTGGAGTGGCGGACAGGGCGGTAATGAAAAACTGTTTTTT. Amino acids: CAWSGGQGGNEKLFF.

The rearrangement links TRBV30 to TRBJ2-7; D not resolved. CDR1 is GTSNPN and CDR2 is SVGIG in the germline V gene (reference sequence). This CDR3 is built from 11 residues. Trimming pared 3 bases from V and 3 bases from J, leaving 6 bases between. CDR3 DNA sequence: TGTGCCTGGAGCAGAGTCTACGAGCAGTACTTC. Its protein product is CAWSRVYEQYF. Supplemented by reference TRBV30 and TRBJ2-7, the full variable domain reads SQTIHQWPATLVQPVGSPLSLECTVEGTSNPNLYWYRQAAGRGLQLLFYSVGIGQISSEVPQNLSASRPQDRQFILSSKKLLLSDSGFYLCAWSRVYEQYFGPGTRLTVT.

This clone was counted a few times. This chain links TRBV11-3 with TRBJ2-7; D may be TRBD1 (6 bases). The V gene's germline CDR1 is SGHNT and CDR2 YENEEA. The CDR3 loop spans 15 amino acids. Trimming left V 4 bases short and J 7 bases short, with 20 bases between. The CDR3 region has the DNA TGTGCCAGCAGCTCAGAGAGGACAGAGGTGAGGGAGCAGTACTTC. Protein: CASSSERTEVREQYF.

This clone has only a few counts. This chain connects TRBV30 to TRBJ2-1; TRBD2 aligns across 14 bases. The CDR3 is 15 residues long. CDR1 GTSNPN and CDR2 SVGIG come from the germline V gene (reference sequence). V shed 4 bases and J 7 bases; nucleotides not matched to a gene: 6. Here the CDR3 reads CAWKRLAGGPNEQFF. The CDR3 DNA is TGTGCCTGGAAAAGACTAGCGGGAGGGCCAAATGAGCAGTTCTTC.

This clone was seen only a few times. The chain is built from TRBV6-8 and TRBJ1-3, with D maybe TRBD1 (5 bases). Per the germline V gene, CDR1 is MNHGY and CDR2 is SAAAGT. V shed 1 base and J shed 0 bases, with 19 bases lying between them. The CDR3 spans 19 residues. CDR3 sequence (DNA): TGTGCCAGCAGTTACTATTTTCGGGGCAGAACAGTCTCTGGAAACACCATATATTTT. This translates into CASSYYFRGRTVSGNTIYF.

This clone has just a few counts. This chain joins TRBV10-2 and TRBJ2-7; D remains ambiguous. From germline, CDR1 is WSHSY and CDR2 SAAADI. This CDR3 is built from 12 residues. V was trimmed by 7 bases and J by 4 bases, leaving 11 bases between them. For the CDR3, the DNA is TGCGCCAGCACGGTTTCCAATTACGAGCAGTACTTC. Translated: CASTVSNYEQYF.

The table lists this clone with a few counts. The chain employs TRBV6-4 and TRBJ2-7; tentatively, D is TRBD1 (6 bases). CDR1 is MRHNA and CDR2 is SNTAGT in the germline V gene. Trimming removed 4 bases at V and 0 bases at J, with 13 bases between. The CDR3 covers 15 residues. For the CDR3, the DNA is TGTGCCAGCAGTGGGCCACAGGGTATCTCCTACGAGCAGTACTTC. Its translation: CASSGPQGISYEQYF.

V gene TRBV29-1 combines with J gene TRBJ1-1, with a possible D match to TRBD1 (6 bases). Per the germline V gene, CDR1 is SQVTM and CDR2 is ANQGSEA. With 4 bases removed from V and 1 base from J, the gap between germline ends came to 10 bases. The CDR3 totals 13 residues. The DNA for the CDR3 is TGCAGCGTTGCAGGACAGCAGAACACTGAAGCTTTCTTT. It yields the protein CSVAGQQNTEAFF. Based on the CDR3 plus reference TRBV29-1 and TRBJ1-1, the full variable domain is SAVISQKPSRDICQRGTSLTIQCQVDSQVTMMFWYRQQPGQSLTLIATANQGSEATYESGFVIDKFPISRPNLTFSTLTVSNMSPEDSSIYLCSVAGQQNTEAFFGQGTRLTVV.